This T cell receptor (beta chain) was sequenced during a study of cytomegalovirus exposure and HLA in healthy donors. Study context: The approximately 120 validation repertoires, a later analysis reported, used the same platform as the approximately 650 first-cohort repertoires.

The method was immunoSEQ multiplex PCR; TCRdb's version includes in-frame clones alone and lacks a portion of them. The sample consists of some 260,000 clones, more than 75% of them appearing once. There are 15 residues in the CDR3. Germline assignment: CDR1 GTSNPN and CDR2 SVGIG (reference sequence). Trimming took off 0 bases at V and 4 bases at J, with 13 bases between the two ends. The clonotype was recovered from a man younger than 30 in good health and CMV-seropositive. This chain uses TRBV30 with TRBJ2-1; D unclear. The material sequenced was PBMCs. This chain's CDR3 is CAWSVLSSDYNEQFF. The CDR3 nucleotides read TGTGCCTGGAGTGTACTTAGTAGTGATTACAATGAGCAGTTCTTC.